A selection of T cell receptor beta chains follows, all from one sample in a study of cytotoxic CD8 clonotypes in ibrutinib-treated CLL. The method was immunoSEQ multiplex PCR; TCRdb's version includes in-frame clones alone and lacks a portion of them. The sample lists hundreds of thousands of clones, 70% seen once, with 15% in the top ten. Sequenced here: PBMCs, sampled after 24 months of ibrutinib treatment. The receptors originated from a human donor with chronic lymphocytic leukemia. Each CDR3 is given with its conserved first and last residue. The order of the fields is V gene, D gene, J gene, clone size, CDR3 DNA, CDR3 protein. A D gene is named only where the DNA matches it firmly. Size is omitted from some rows. Given values are once, few, many or a class for expanded clones.

TRBV7-7	.	TRBJ2-2	few	TGTGCTAGCAGCGACTTAACGCCGAACACCGGGGAGCTGTTTTTT	CASSDLTPNTGELFF
TRBV9	TRBD1	TRBJ2-7	few	TGTGCCAGCAGCGTACGACAGGGCGACGAGCAGTACTTC	CASSVRQGDEQYF
TRBV29-1	TRBD1	TRBJ2-5	.	TGCAGCCTTCGGACAGGAGAGACCCAGTACTTC	CSLRTGETQYF
TRBV4-1	.	TRBJ2-5	.	TGCGCCAGCAGCCAAGAGGGAGTCGAGACCCAGTACTTC	CASSQEGVETQYF
TRBV10-3	.	TRBJ2-5	.	TGTGCCATCAGTACCAAAAGTGGGTTGGAGACCCAGTACTTC	CAISTKSGLETQYF
TRBV28	TRBD2	TRBJ2-7	.	TGTGCCAGCAGCTCCATAGCGGGGACCTACGAGCAGTACTTC	CASSSIAGTYEQYF
TRBV19	TRBD1	TRBJ1-5	.	TGTGCCAGTACAACACAGGGGAATAGCAATCAGCCCCAGCATTTT	CASTTQGNSNQPQHF
TRBV30	.	TRBJ2-2	.	TGTGCCTGGACACCTCCTGGCACCGGGGAGCTGTTTTTT	CAWTPPGTGELFF
TRBV4-3	TRBD2	TRBJ2-1	.	TGCGCCAGCAGCCCGAATGGCGGGAGGGCCGACTACAATGAGCAGTTCTTC	CASSPNGGRADYNEQFF
TRBV25-1	.	TRBJ2-6	.	TGTGCCAGCAGTCCCACTGGGGCTGGGGCCAACGTCCTGACTTTC	CASSPTGAGANVLTF
TRBV7-2	.	TRBJ1-5	few	TGTGCCAGCAGCTTACAGGGCAGCGCGCAGCCCCAGCATTTT	CASSLQGSAQPQHF
TRBV9	.	TRBJ2-1	.	TGTGCCAGCAGCGTAGGCTTGACGGGAAGCTCCTACAATGAGCAGTTCTTC	CASSVGLTGSSYNEQFF
TRBV9	.	TRBJ2-5	.	TGTGCCAGCAGCGTATCGACTGGGAAAGAGACCCAGTACTTC	CASSVSTGKETQYF
TRBV4-2	.	TRBJ2-2	.	TGTGCCAGCAGCCAAGACCGTCTCGCCGGGGAGCTGTTTTTT	CASSQDRLAGELFF
TRBV5-6	.	TRBJ2-5	.	TGTGCCAGCAACCCACCAGGGAGAGAGACCCAGTACTTC	CASNPPGRETQYF
TRBV27	TRBD1	TRBJ2-5	.	TGTGCCAGCTCCCCGGACAGGGGGTTCCAAGAGACCCAGTACTTC	CASSPDRGFQETQYF
TRBV7-2	.	TRBJ2-7	.	TGTGCCAGCAGCCTGACCACCTCCTACGAGCAGTACTTC	CASSLTTSYEQYF
TRBV5-6	.	TRBJ2-7	.	TGTGCCAGCAGCTATCAACTAAGCTCCTACGAGCAGTACTTC	CASSYQLSSYEQYF
TRBV27	TRBD2	TRBJ2-7	.	TGTGCCAGCCGGACTAGCGGGAGTTACGAGCAGTACTTC	CASRTSGSYEQYF
TRBV6-1	.	TRBJ2-7	.	TGTGCCAGCAGCCGACGGACCTTTCGAAACTACGAGCAGTACTTC	CASSRRTFRNYEQYF
TRBV27	.	TRBJ2-1	.	TGTGCCAGCAGTACCACTAGTTCCTACAATGAGCAGTTCTTC	CASSTTSSYNEQFF
TRBV5-4	.	TRBJ1-2	.	TGTGCCAACAGCTTCGACAGGTCTTATGGCTACACCTTC	CANSFDRSYGYTF
TRBV7-3	.	TRBJ2-5	.	TGTGCCAGCAGCTTATATGTCGGGACCCAGTACTTC	CASSLYVGTQYF
TRBV5-7	.	TRBJ1-2	few	TGTGCCAGCAGCTTAGGACACGGAAGTAACTATGGCTACACCTTC	CASSLGHGSNYGYTF
TRBV27	TRBD2	TRBJ2-1	.	TGTGCCAGCAGCCTCATAGCGGGAGAGCCCTACAATGAGCAGTTCTTC	CASSLIAGEPYNEQFF
TRBV7-9	.	TRBJ1-3	few	TGTGCCAACTCTGGAAACACCATATATTTT	CANSGNTIYF
TRBV30	TRBD1	TRBJ2-3	once	TGTGCCTGGAGTGAACAGGGGCTGACAGATACGCAGTATTTT	CAWSEQGLTDTQYF
TRBV5-5	.	TRBJ2-3	.	TGTGCCAGCAGCCCTGCACGAGGAGATACGCAGTATTTT	CASSPARGDTQYF
TRBV23-1	.	TRBJ1-5	.	TGCGCCAGCAGTCATGGAAGTCCCGTGTTAGCGGTGCAGCCCCAGCATTTT	CASSHGSPVLAVQPQHF
TRBV27	.	TRBJ2-1	few	TGTGCCAGCAGTTTCATGGGACTCGTAAGCAATGAGCAGTTCTTC	CASSFMGLVSNEQFF
TRBV20-1	TRBD1	TRBJ2-3	.	TGCAGTGCTTTTCAACAGGGGTCGCAGTATTTT	CSAFQQGSQYF
TRBV27	TRBD1	TRBJ2-7	.	TGTGCCAGCAACCAGAGATCGTGGACAGGGGGTCACTACGAGCAGTACTTC	CASNQRSWTGGHYEQYF
TRBV28	.	TRBJ2-1	few	TGTGCCAGCACCCCACCGGGACTCCTTTACAATGAGCAGTTCTTC	CASTPPGLLYNEQFF
TRBV5-6	.	TRBJ1-2	.	TGTGCCAGCAGCTCGAACAGGCAAGACCTTTATGGCTACACCTTC	CASSSNRQDLYGYTF
TRBV5-1	.	TRBJ2-2	.	TGCGCCAGCAGCTTCCCGCCCGGGGAGCTGTTTTTT	CASSFPPGELFF
TRBV27	.	TRBJ2-7	.	TGTGCCAGCAGGTTAGGGGCGGTCCAGGAGCAGTACTTC	CASRLGAVQEQYF
TRBV29-1	TRBD1	TRBJ2-2	.	TGCAGCGTGAGGACAGGGGTGGGCACCGGGGAGCTGTTTTTT	CSVRTGVGTGELFF
TRBV28	.	TRBJ2-3	.	TGTGCCAGCAGTTCCGGGGGCCCAGATACGCAGTATTTT	CASSSGGPDTQYF
TRBV6-5	.	TRBJ1-2	.	TGTGCCAGCAGGTGGGCCGGAAGCTATGGCTACACCTTC	CASRWAGSYGYTF
TRBV5-1	.	TRBJ2-2	.	TGCGCCAGCAGCTTGGCCACGGGGTCTGCGAACACCGGGGAGCTGTTTTTT	CASSLATGSANTGELFF
TRBV11-3	.	TRBJ2-1	.	TGTGCCAGCAGCTTAAAAGGGGAGCAGTTCTTC	CASSLKGEQFF
TRBV4-3	.	TRBJ1-5	.	TGCGCCAGCAGCCAAGATGTTGCAGGCCAGCCCCAGCATTTT	CASSQDVAGQPQHF
TRBV28	.	TRBJ1-5	.	TGTGCCAGCAGTTTATTCCCAGGGGTCGATCAGCCCCAGCATTTT	CASSLFPGVDQPQHF
TRBV4-2	TRBD2	TRBJ2-7	.	TGTGCCAGCAGCCAAGCACCTCCTAGCGGGAGGGCCCTCTACGAGCAGTACTTC	CASSQAPPSGRALYEQYF
TRBV11-2	.	TRBJ2-1	.	TGTGCCAGCAGCTTAGGCGGGGTCGACAATGAGCAGTTCTTC	CASSLGGVDNEQFF
TRBV28	.	TRBJ2-7	.	TGTGCCAGCAGTTTAGATCGGGCAGAGCAGTACTTC	CASSLDRAEQYF
TRBV19	.	TRBJ2-3	.	TGTGCCAGTAGGGCTATACCAACAGATACGCAGTATTTT	CASRAIPTDTQYF
TRBV28	TRBD2	TRBJ2-2	few	TGTGCCATCGCGGGGGGCCCTTCCGGGGAGCTGTTTTTT	CAIAGGPSGELFF
TRBV15	.	TRBJ2-3	.	TGTGCCACCAGCAAGCGGCCTGTAGTTATCACAGATACGCAGTATTTT	CATSKRPVVITDTQYF
TRBV11-3	TRBD2	TRBJ2-3	.	TGTGCCAGCAGCCCGGGACTAGCGGGAGGACAACATACGCAGTATTTT	CASSPGLAGGQHTQYF
TRBV5-1	TRBD2	TRBJ2-7	.	TGCGCCAGCAGCTTGGAAACTAGCGGGATTTCCGAGCAGTACTTC	CASSLETSGISEQYF
TRBV7-3	.	TRBJ1-2	.	TGTGCCAGCAGCCCCTCGGAGAGGAACTATGGCTACACCTTC	CASSPSERNYGYTF
TRBV6-5	.	TRBJ2-3	.	TGTGCCAGCAGTTACTCCGGGACACCGACAGATACGCAGTATTTT	CASSYSGTPTDTQYF
TRBV9	TRBD2	TRBJ2-1	few	TGTGCCAGCAGCCCGTCCCCGTCAGGACTAGCGGGAGTAGGGAATGAGCAGTTCTTC	CASSPSPSGLAGVGNEQFF